This entry concerns a single T cell receptor delta chain. It is likely a read error: a sequence one base away is far more abundant. At the DNA level, this CDR3 is encoded by other sequences in the same sample as well. TCRdb re-analyzed the reads via CATT. Of approximately 11,000 delta-chain clones listed, roughly 3.5% are singletons. The V end lost 2 bases, the J end lost 5 bases, and 11 bases lay between the germline ends. Germline CDR1 is GEAIGNYY and CDR2 is EKD. The CDR3 loop spans 14 amino acids. This entry is derived from a study of gamma-delta chains in newborns, infants, children. Study details: Microbial exposure reportedly drives polyclonal innate γδ T cell expansion after birth.

Sequenced material: blood. The TCR comes from a child who was a newborn, infant or young child, either healthy, febrile or measles-vaccinated (not recorded which). The rearrangement uses TRDV2 and TRDJ2, with D maybe TRDD3 (6 bases). CDR3 residues: CACDILGDTAQLFF. The CDR3 region has the DNA TGTGCCTGTGACATACTGGGTGATACAGCACAACTCTTCTTT.